The rows below give T cell receptor beta chains drawn from one sample of a study of identical twins. TCRdb used MiXCR to reprocess the 5' RACE reads, holding one entry per CDR3 protein. The sample lists some 730,000 distinct CDR3 sequences; around a sixth were seen once. The same sample was also used in a study of T cells expressing NK-cell markers.

Sequenced sample: PBMCs. The source of these receptors is a woman under 30 in good health. The CDR3 runs from the conserved cysteine through the conserved F or W. The order of the fields is J gene, V gene, D gene, clone size, CDR3 length, CDR3 protein, CDR3 DNA. A D gene is named only where the DNA matches it firmly. The listing skips clone size in some rows; elsewhere it reads once, few, many or a size class.

TRBJ1-1,TRBV29-1,NA,few,11,CSVVKNTEAFF,TGCAGCGTTGTTAAGAACACTGAAGCTTTCTTT
TRBJ1-4,TRBV6-1,NA,few,14,CASSSQGISEKLFF,TGTGCCAGCAGCTCGCAGGGGATTAGCGAAAAACTGTTTTTT
TRBJ2-1,TRBV5-1,NA,few,15,CASKLGTASYNEQFF,TGCGCCAGCAAGCTTGGGACTGCCTCCTACAATGAGCAGTTCTTC
TRBJ2-7,TRBV11-1,NA,few,18,CASSPRMLGLAASYEQYF,TGTGCCAGCAGCCCCCGCATGCTCGGACTTGCGGCCTCCTACGAGCAGTACTTC
TRBJ2-4,TRBV20-1,TRBD2,few,13,CSAASTGGNIQYF,TGCAGTGCCGCGAGCACGGGAGGAAACATTCAGTACTTC
TRBJ2-1,TRBV5-1,NA,few,16,CASSLVRQGIGGEQFF,TGCGCCAGCAGCTTGGTCCGGCAGGGGATAGGGGGTGAGCAGTTCTTC
TRBJ2-5,TRBV6-1,NA,NA,16,CASSRGHRDHQETQYF,TGTGCCAGCAGTCGCGGCCACAGGGACCACCAAGAGACCCAGTACTTC
TRBJ2-3,TRBV5-5,NA,NA,12,CASSRMGDTQYF,TGTGCCAGCAGCCGTATGGGAGATACGCAGTATTTT
TRBJ2-6,TRBV15,TRBD1,few,19,CATSRDLRGLGPGANVLTF,TGTGCCACCAGCAGAGATCTGAGGGGGCTCGGTCCTGGGGCCAACGTCCTGACTTTC
TRBJ2-5,TRBV6-1,NA,few,13,CATRLKPQETQYF,TGTGCCACCCGCTTGAAACCCCAAGAGACCCAGTACTTC
TRBJ2-3,TRBV7-6,NA,NA,15,CASSLDEIGFDTQYF,TGTGCCAGCAGCTTAGATGAAATTGGGTTCGATACGCAGTATTTT
TRBJ1-1,TRBV7-9,NA,few,14,CASSPGTWGTEAFF,TGTGCCAGCAGCCCTGGGACCTGGGGGACTGAAGCTTTCTTT
TRBJ2-7,TRBV3-1,NA,NA,16,CASSQGFTGSSYEQYF,TGTGCCAGCAGCCAGGGATTCACGGGGAGCTCCTACGAGCAGTACTTC
TRBJ1-2,TRBV20-1,NA,few,13,CSVVGLANYGYTF,TGCAGTGTGGTCGGACTCGCTAACTATGGCTACACCTTC
TRBJ2-1,TRBV20-1,NA,NA,14,CSARDRGYWNEQFF,TGCAGTGCTAGGGACCGGGGGTATTGGAATGAGCAGTTCTTC
TRBJ1-1,TRBV20-1,NA,few,13,CSAIVGMNTEAFF,TGCAGTGCTATTGTGGGCATGAACACTGAAGCTTTCTTT
TRBJ1-2,TRBV3-1,NA,NA,16,CASSQADPRVGYGYTF,TGTGCCAGCAGCCAAGCGGACCCGCGGGTGGGCTATGGCTACACCTTC
TRBJ2-1,TRBV11-2,NA,once,13,CASSLVKGNEQFF,TGTGCCAGCAGCTTAGTGAAAGGAAATGAGCAGTTCTTC
TRBJ1-2,TRBV6-1,NA,NA,13,CASRIDSNYGYTF,TGTGCCAGCAGAATTGACAGCAATTATGGCTACACCTTC
TRBJ2-3,TRBV12-3/TRBV12-4,TRBD2,NA,15,CASSPRAGEGDTQYF,TGTGCCAGCAGTCCCCGAGCGGGAGAGGGAGATACGCAGTATTTT
TRBJ2-7,TRBV5-1,TRBD1,NA,16,CASSLGGTGATYEQYF,TGCGCCAGCAGCTTGGGGGGGACAGGGGCCACCTACGAGCAGTACTTC
TRBJ2-5,TRBV20-1,NA,many,12,CSARRGQETQYF,TGCAGTGCTAGGCGGGGACAAGAGACCCAGTACTTC
TRBJ2-1,TRBV5-1,NA,NA,10,CASSLIEQFF,TGCGCCAGCAGCCTCATCGAGCAGTTCTTC
TRBJ2-5,TRBV13,TRBD2,NA,18,CASSSGTSGGFQEETQYF,TGTGCCAGCAGCTCGGGGACTAGCGGGGGGTTTCAGGAAGAGACCCAGTACTTC
TRBJ2-7,TRBV7-2,NA,NA,12,CASKLGVVEQYF,TGTGCCAGCAAACTTGGAGTTGTCGAGCAGTACTTC
TRBJ2-1,TRBV3-1,TRBD2,NA,17,CASTMPPKIAGYNEQFF,TGTGCCAGCACCATGCCCCCGAAGATAGCGGGGTACAATGAGCAGTTCTTC
TRBJ2-1,TRBV12-3/TRBV12-4,NA,many,13,CASSLESGLINAF,TGTGCCAGCAGTTTAGAATCAGGACTCATAAATGCCTTC
TRBJ2-7,TRBV5-1,NA,NA,14,CASSFTDGSYEQYF,TGCGCCAGCAGCTTTACCGACGGCTCCTACGAGCAGTACTTC
TRBJ1-5,TRBV6-1,TRBD1,NA,12,CASETGVGPQHF,TGTGCCAGCGAGACAGGGGTTGGGCCCCAGCATTTT
TRBJ2-3,TRBV20-1,NA,NA,15,CSAAQLAVGPDTQYF,TGCAGTGCTGCTCAGCTAGCAGTCGGTCCAGATACGCAGTATTTT
TRBJ2-1,TRBV6-2/TRBV6-3,NA,few,14,CASSSVRGHNEQFF,TGTGCCAGCAGTTCGGTACGGGGGCATAATGAGCAGTTCTTC